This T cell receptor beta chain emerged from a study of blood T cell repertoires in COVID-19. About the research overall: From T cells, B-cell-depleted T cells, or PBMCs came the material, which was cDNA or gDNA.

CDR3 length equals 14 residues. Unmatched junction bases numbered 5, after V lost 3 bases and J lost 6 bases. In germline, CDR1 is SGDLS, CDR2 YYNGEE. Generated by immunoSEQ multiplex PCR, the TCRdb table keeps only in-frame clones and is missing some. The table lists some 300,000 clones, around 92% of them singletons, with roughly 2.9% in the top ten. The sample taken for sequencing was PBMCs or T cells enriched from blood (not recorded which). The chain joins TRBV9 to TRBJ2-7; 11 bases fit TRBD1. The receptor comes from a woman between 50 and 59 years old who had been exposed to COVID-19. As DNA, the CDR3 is TGTGCCAGCAGCGCGGACAGGGGGCTTGGCGAGCAGTACTTC. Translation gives CASSADRGLGEQYF.